This T cell receptor beta chain was sequenced during a study of blood T cell repertoires in COVID-19. Germline loops: CDR1 SGHAT, CDR2 FQNNGV. This CDR3 contains 14 residues. After removal of 4 bases from V and 10 bases from J, the junction contained 9 bases not matched to a gene. Sequencing was performed with immunoSEQ multiplex PCR; in TCRdb, only in-frame clones are kept and a portion is missing. Among tens of thousands of clones listed, 80% were seen once. This clone was counted between two and nine times. V gene TRBV11-2 combines with J gene TRBJ2-1; 8 nucleotides align to TRBD2. The sample was peripheral blood. The source of this sequence is a man aged 55 to 70 with active or convalescent COVID-19. Here the CDR3 DNA reads TGTGCCAGCAGCTCATGGACTAGCCGGGGAGAGCAGTTCTTC. The encoded protein is CASSSWTSRGEQFF.